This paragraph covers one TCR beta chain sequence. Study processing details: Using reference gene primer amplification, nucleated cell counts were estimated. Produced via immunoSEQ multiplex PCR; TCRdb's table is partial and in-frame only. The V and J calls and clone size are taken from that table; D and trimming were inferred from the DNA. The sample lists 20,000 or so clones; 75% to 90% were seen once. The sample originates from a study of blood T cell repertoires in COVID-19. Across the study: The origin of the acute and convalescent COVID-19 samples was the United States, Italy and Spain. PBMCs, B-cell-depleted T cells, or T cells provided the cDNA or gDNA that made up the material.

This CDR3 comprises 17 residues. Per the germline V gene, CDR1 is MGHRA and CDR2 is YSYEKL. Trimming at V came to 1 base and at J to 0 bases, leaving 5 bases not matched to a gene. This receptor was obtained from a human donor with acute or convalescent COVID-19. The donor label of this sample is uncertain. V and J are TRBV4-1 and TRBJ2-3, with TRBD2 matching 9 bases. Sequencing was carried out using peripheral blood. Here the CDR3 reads CASSQGSGGPSTDTQYF. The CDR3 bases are TGCGCCAGCAGCCAAGGGAGCGGGGGGCCTAGCACAGATACGCAGTATTTT.